Below are 7 T cell receptor beta chains sequenced from a single sample in a study of T cells in Graves' hyperthyroidism and ophthalmopathy. TCR beta CDR3 regions were amplified from RNA transcripts. HTBI primers were used for first-round RT-PCR of the TCR CDR3. One entry per CDR3 protein results from TCRdb running MiXCR on the multiplex PCR reads. The sample includes more than 300,000 distinct CDR3 sequences, around 15% of them seen just once. Sequenced input: blood. These receptors were taken from a woman aged 30 to 39 with Graves' ophthalmopathy.

This clonotype was seen a handful of times. The chain links TRBV29-1 to TRBJ1-2; possible D gene TRBD1, 6 bases. The germline V gene encodes CDR1 SQVTM and CDR2 ANQGSEA. The CDR3 length is 15 residues. The V gene lost 0 bases and the J gene lost 4 bases, with 15 bases spanning the gap. The CDR3 region has the DNA TGCAGCGTTGAAGAAGATGGGGGGCGCGGCTATGGCTACACCTTC. It yields the protein CSVEEDGGRGYGYTF.

This clonotype was found many times. V and J are TRBV12-3 or TRBV12-4 and TRBJ1-5; TRBD1 matches 10 bases. V was clipped by 8 bases and J by 8 bases; unmatched bases: 18. CDR3 size: 17 residues. The CDR3 nucleotides read TGTGCCAGCGCTGGGCCCGGGACAGGGGCGATAGGAGAGCCCCAGCATTTT. Its protein is CASAGPGTGAIGEPQHF.

J is TRBJ1-5 and V is TRBV11-2, with a weak D call TRBD1 (5 bases). CDR1 SGHAT and CDR2 FQNNGV come from the germline V gene. The CDR3 has 14 residues. V lost 5 bases, J lost 2 bases, and 10 bases lay in between. The CDR3 sequence: CASSPGLGNQPQHF. The CDR3 DNA reads TGTGCCAGCAGCCCGGGACTTGGCAATCAGCCCCAGCATTTT.

This clonotype has at least ten counts. The rearrangement joins TRBV20-1 to TRBJ2-5; no clear D. The CDR3 runs 15 residues. The V gene lost 0 bases and the J gene lost 5 bases, with 16 bases spanning the gap. Germline V lookup: CDR1 DFQATT, CDR2 SNEGSKA (reference sequence). The CDR3 DNA sequence: TGCAGTGCTAGAGATCCCGAGTGGACCCGGGAGACCCAGTACTTC. Protein product: CSARDPEWTRETQYF.

This clonotype came up a few times. The genes are TRBV6-1 and TRBJ1-2; 7 bases line up with TRBD1. The CDR3 spans 14 residues. The V segment lost 3 bases and the J segment 2 bases; nucleotides outside the gene matches: 3. Germline V gene lookup returns CDR1 MNHNS and CDR2 SASEGT. In DNA, the CDR3 is TGTGCCAGCAGTGAGGACAGGATAAACTATGGCTACACCTTC. It is translated as CASSEDRINYGYTF.

In regard to this clonotype: A read error may explain this, as a much larger clone is one base away. The rearrangement uses TRBV28 and TRBJ2-7; D not certain. The CDR3 has 12 amino acids. Germline values: CDR1 MDHEN, CDR2 SYDVKM. DNA for the CDR3: TGTGCCAGCAGCTTGGACGGATACGAGCGGTACTTC. Translation gives CASSLDGYERYF.

Many counts were recorded for this clonotype. The gene calls are TRBV7-9 and TRBJ2-5, with D hard to call. The V end was cut by 5 bases, the J end by 7 bases, with 8 bases between. Germline lookup yields CDR1 SEHNR and CDR2 FQNEAQ (reference sequence). The CDR3 consists of 11 residues. CDR3 amino acids: CASSPQATQYF. The CDR3 DNA follows: TGTGCCAGCAGCCCCCAGGCGACCCAGTACTTC.